The text below deals with one T cell receptor (beta chain). Its antigen has not been determined. Base qualities are not recorded, but no much larger clone differs from it by a single base. Whole blood was collected in K2EDTA tubes by collaborating institutions according to the institutions' own protocols. For TCRbeta analysis, collaborators shipped samples as frozen whole blood, isolated PBMCs, or DNA extracted from either of those sample types. This sample stems from a study of blood T cell repertoires in COVID-19 (dated by TCRdb to about 2020). Broadly, across the study: Samples from collaborators originated in the United States, Italy and Spain and spanned both the acute and convalescent phases of COVID-19. The material from the prospective study consisted of cDNA or gDNA derived from T cells, B-cell-depleted T cells, or PBMCs. The dataset comprised deeply sampled blood TCRbeta repertoires from subjects exposed to, actively infected with, or recovered from COVID-19. The repertoires were made available in a free public database intended to serve as a resource for research on the immune response to SARS-CoV-2. The samples were drawn from two sources: the first 160 participants of the ongoing ImmuneRACE study, and 1,000 to 1,500 subjects contributed by 6 global collaborators. Sample metadata almost always included a de-identified subject ID, COVID-19 status, age in years and sex. Where available, HLA class I and class II types were taken from metadata supplied by the sample provider and were not determined by assay-based typing. Summary of the overall study and its limitations: How much clinical and demographic metadata was included differed by source and by participant, and the metadata was provided uncurated.

The germline V gene yields SGHRS for CDR1 and YFSETQ for CDR2. V is pruned by 4 bases and J by 4 bases, leaving 10 bases of the junction without a gene match. Counted from cysteine to phenylalanine, this CDR3 has 15 amino acids. Of all the DNA, just the CDR3 is kept, 45 bases in frame from base 1. The immunoSEQ Assay, a bias-controlled multiplex PCR, was used to amplify TCRbeta CDR3 regions from genomic DNA. Per the authors' processing: The number of nucleated cells in each sample was estimated from the amplification of reference gene primers within the assay. To quantify the absolute abundance of each unique TCRbeta CDR3 rearrangement, sequence reads were collapsed and filtered. For each sample, productive Simpson clonality was calculated as the square root of Simpson's diversity index over productive rearrangements. Not all clones reach the TCRdb copy of this immuneACCESS table, which keeps in-frame sequences only. Checked studies attribute under half of the gap to unresolved V genes and leave the rest unexplained. V, J and clone size reflect that table, while D and trimming were determined from the DNA. The sample table contains about 57,000 clones; only one count was recorded for approximately 88% of them. Approximately 4.7% of the sample goes to the ten largest clones.

This TCR was sampled from a human donor in a cohort sampled during active COVID-19. The chain is encoded by TRBV5-1 joined to TRBJ2-7; the junction holds 8 bases that match TRBD1. Sequencing was done on a sample of peripheral blood. The CDR3 sequence is CASSLQGQGTYEQYF. The bases are TGCGCCAGCAGCCTACAAGGACAGGGAACTTACGAGCAGTACTTC.